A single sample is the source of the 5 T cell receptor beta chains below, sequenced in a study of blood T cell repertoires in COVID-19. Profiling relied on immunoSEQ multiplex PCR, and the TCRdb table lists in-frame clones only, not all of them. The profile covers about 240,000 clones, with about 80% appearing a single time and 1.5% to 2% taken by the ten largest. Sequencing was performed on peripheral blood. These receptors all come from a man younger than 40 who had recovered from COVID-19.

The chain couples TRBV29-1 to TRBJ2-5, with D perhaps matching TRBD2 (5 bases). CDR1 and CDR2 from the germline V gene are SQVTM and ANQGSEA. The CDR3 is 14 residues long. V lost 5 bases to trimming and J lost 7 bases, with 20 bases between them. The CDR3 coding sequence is TGCAGCGTTATAGGCACACTAGGTATAGGGACCCAGTACTTC. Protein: CSVIGTLGIGTQYF. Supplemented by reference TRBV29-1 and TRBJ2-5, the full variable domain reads SAVISQKPSRDICQRGTSLTIQCQVDSQVTMMFWYRQQPGQSLTLIATANQGSEATYESGFVIDKFPISRPNLTFSTLTVSNMSPEDSSIYLCSVIGTLGIGTQYFGPGTRLLVL.

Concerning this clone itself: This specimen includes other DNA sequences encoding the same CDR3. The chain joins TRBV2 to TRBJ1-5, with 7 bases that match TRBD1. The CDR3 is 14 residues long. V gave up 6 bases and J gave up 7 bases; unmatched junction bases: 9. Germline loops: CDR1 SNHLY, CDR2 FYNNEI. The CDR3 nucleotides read TGTGCCAGCAGCCGAACAGGGGCGGACCAGCCCCAGCATTTT. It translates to CASSRTGADQPQHF.

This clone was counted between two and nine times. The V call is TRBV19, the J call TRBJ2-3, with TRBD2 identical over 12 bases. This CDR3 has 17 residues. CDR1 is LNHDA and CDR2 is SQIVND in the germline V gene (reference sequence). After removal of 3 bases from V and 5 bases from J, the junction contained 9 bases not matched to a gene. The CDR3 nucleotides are TGTGCCAGTAGTATTGGCCCTAGCGGGGGGGTTGTAGATACGCAGTATTTT. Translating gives CASSIGPSGGVVDTQYF.

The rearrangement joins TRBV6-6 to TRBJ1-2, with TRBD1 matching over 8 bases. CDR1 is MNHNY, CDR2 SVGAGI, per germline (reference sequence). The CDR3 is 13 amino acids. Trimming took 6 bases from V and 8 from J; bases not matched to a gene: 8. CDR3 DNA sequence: TGTGCCAGCAGCCCCGGACAGGGCTGGGGCTACACCTTC. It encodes CASSPGQGWGYTF.

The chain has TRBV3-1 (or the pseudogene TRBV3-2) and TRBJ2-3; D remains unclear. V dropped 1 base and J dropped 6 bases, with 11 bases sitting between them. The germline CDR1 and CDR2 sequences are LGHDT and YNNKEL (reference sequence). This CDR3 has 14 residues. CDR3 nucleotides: TGTGCCAGCAGCCAAGTCGGCCCCGGGGATACGCAGTATTTT. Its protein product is CASSQVGPGDTQYF.